This is a list of T cell receptor beta chains from one sample in a study of cytomegalovirus exposure and HLA in healthy donors. Using immunoSEQ multiplex PCR, the repertoire was profiled, and TCRdb retains in-frame clones only, with some absent. The sample holds 140,000 to 150,000 clones; roughly 77% are singletons and the top ten take roughly 4.2%. The sample taken for sequencing was PBMCs. These receptor sequences come from a male donor in good health and CMV-seronegative. Both conserved end residues are part of each CDR3. The D gene is left open where the match is weak. Rows give clone size only sometimes, using once, few, many, or a class for an expanded clone.

cdr3_length: 16; j_call: TRBJ2-1; d_call: NA; v_call: TRBV19; clone_size: NA; cdr3_nt: TGTGCCACCCGAGGAGGGGCCAGGAGCTCCTACAATGAGCAGTTCTTC; cdr3_aa: CATRGGARSSYNEQFF
cdr3_length: 13; j_call: TRBJ1-1; d_call: NA; v_call: TRBV7-3; clone_size: NA; cdr3_nt: TGTGCCAGCAGCTTAACGGCGAACACTGAAGCTTTCTTT; cdr3_aa: CASSLTANTEAFF
cdr3_length: 17; j_call: TRBJ2-1; d_call: TRBD2; v_call: TRBV4-1; clone_size: once; cdr3_nt: TGCGCCAGCAGCCAAGGGGCGGGACTATCCTCCTACAATGAGCAGTTCTTC; cdr3_aa: CASSQGAGLSSYNEQFF
cdr3_length: 13; j_call: TRBJ1-6; d_call: NA; v_call: TRBV27; clone_size: once; cdr3_nt: TGTGCCAGCAGGAGGACAGAAAATTCACCCCTCCACTTT; cdr3_aa: CASRRTENSPLHF
cdr3_length: 13; j_call: TRBJ1-2; d_call: NA; v_call: TRBV2; clone_size: NA; cdr3_nt: TGTGCCAGCAGGGGCGACAGTAACTATGGCTACACCTTC; cdr3_aa: CASRGDSNYGYTF
cdr3_length: 14; j_call: TRBJ2-1; d_call: NA; v_call: TRBV7-3; clone_size: NA; cdr3_nt: TGTGCCAGCAGCTTAAAACAGGGTCCGTATGAGCAGTTCTTC; cdr3_aa: CASSLKQGPYEQFF
cdr3_length: 15; j_call: TRBJ2-7; d_call: TRBD2; v_call: TRBV7-2; clone_size: NA; cdr3_nt: TGTGCCAGCAGCCCGGGGACTAGCGGGACCTACGAGCAGTACTTC; cdr3_aa: CASSPGTSGTYEQYF
cdr3_length: 15; j_call: TRBJ2-7; d_call: TRBD2; v_call: TRBV6-5; clone_size: NA; cdr3_nt: TGTGCCAGCAGTTACTCTAGCGGGGGGGCCCACGAGCAGTACTTC; cdr3_aa: CASSYSSGGAHEQYF
cdr3_length: 14; j_call: TRBJ2-7; d_call: TRBD1; v_call: TRBV6-5; clone_size: few; cdr3_nt: TGTGCCAGCAGTCTTCGGACAGGGAAGTACGAGCAGTACTTC; cdr3_aa: CASSLRTGKYEQYF
cdr3_length: 15; j_call: TRBJ2-1; d_call: TRBD2; v_call: TRBV7-9; clone_size: NA; cdr3_nt: TGTGCCAGCAGCCCTAGCGGGGGCCGGACCGGGGCGCAGTTCTTC; cdr3_aa: CASSPSGGRTGAQFF
cdr3_length: 13; j_call: TRBJ1-6; d_call: NA; v_call: TRBV6-1; clone_size: NA; cdr3_nt: TGTGCCAGCAGGGCGGGGGAGGATTCACCCCTCCACTTT; cdr3_aa: CASRAGEDSPLHF
cdr3_length: 15; j_call: TRBJ1-3; d_call: NA; v_call: TRBV11-1; clone_size: NA; cdr3_nt: TGTGCCAGCAGCCTTAGGACTGAGGCTGGAAACACCATATATTTT; cdr3_aa: CASSLRTEAGNTIYF
cdr3_length: 21; j_call: TRBJ1-5; d_call: NA; v_call: TRBV1; clone_size: NA; cdr3_nt: TGCACCAGCAGCCAAGAAGGGGAACAGAAACAGGGGAGGTTGGGCAATCAGCCCCAGCATTTT; cdr3_aa: CTSSQEGEQKQGRLGNQPQHF
cdr3_length: 16; j_call: TRBJ2-7; d_call: TRBD2; v_call: TRBV19; clone_size: NA; cdr3_nt: TGTGCCAGCCAGTCCGGGACTAGCGGGACCCCCTACGAGCAGTACTTC; cdr3_aa: CASQSGTSGTPYEQYF
cdr3_length: 16; j_call: TRBJ2-2; d_call: NA; v_call: TRBV11-2; clone_size: NA; cdr3_nt: TGTGCCAGCAGCTTTCAAGGCCTCGAGCGCACCGGGGAGCTGTTTTTT; cdr3_aa: CASSFQGLERTGELFF
cdr3_length: 13; j_call: TRBJ2-7; d_call: NA; v_call: TRBV28; clone_size: NA; cdr3_nt: TGTGCCAGCAGTTTGGACAACTCCTACGAGCAGTACTTC; cdr3_aa: CASSLDNSYEQYF
cdr3_length: 15; j_call: TRBJ2-7; d_call: NA; v_call: TRBV7-2; clone_size: NA; cdr3_nt: TGTGCCAGCAGTGAAGACCTCCCGAGGAGTTACGAGCAGTACTTC; cdr3_aa: CASSEDLPRSYEQYF
cdr3_length: 14; j_call: TRBJ2-7; d_call: TRBD2; v_call: TRBV7-9; clone_size: NA; cdr3_nt: TGTGCCAGCAGAGGGGGACTAGCGGGGGACGAGCAGTACTTC; cdr3_aa: CASRGGLAGDEQYF
cdr3_length: 16; j_call: TRBJ1-1; d_call: TRBD1; v_call: TRBV2; clone_size: NA; cdr3_nt: TGTGCCAGCAGTGGTTTCCCGACAGGGATGAACACTGAAGCTTTCTTT; cdr3_aa: CASSGFPTGMNTEAFF
cdr3_length: 14; j_call: TRBJ2-1; d_call: TRBD1; v_call: TRBV4-3; clone_size: NA; cdr3_nt: TGCGCCAGCAGCACGGAGGACAGGAGGCGTCCGCCGTTCTTC; cdr3_aa: CASSTEDRRRPPFF
cdr3_length: 16; j_call: TRBJ2-3; d_call: NA; v_call: TRBV27; clone_size: NA; cdr3_nt: TGTGCCAGCGCGACCCGGGAAACAGGGTCCACAGATACGCAGTATTTT; cdr3_aa: CASATRETGSTDTQYF
cdr3_length: 16; j_call: TRBJ1-6; d_call: NA; v_call: TRBV10-3; clone_size: NA; cdr3_nt: TGTGCCATCAGTGTCGAGCTGAGCTCCTATAATTCACCCCTCCACTTT; cdr3_aa: CAISVELSSYNSPLHF
cdr3_length: 14; j_call: TRBJ1-2; d_call: TRBD1; v_call: TRBV6-5; clone_size: NA; cdr3_nt: TGTGCCAGCAGTTACGGACAGGGGGCTTATGGCTACACCTTC; cdr3_aa: CASSYGQGAYGYTF
cdr3_length: 15; j_call: TRBJ2-3; d_call: TRBD1; v_call: TRBV2; clone_size: NA; cdr3_nt: TGTGCCAGCAGCCCGGGACAGGGGATAACAGATACGCAGTATTTT; cdr3_aa: CASSPGQGITDTQYF
cdr3_length: 16; j_call: TRBJ2-5; d_call: TRBD1; v_call: TRBV6-1; clone_size: NA; cdr3_nt: TGTGCCAGCAGTGAAGCCGTTAGACAGGGAGAAGAGACCCAGTACTTC; cdr3_aa: CASSEAVRQGEETQYF
cdr3_length: 17; j_call: TRBJ2-3; d_call: TRBD2; v_call: TRBV7-2; clone_size: NA; cdr3_nt: TGTGCCAGCAGCCTCCGGACTAGCGGGGGGGTCTCGGATACGCAGTATTTT; cdr3_aa: CASSLRTSGGVSDTQYF
cdr3_length: 18; j_call: TRBJ2-5; d_call: TRBD2; v_call: TRBV11-3; clone_size: NA; cdr3_nt: TGTGCCAGCAGCCTAGGGGCGACTAGCGGGGGGATTCAAGAGACCCAGTACTTC; cdr3_aa: CASSLGATSGGIQETQYF
cdr3_length: 14; j_call: TRBJ2-7; d_call: NA; v_call: TRBV6-5; clone_size: NA; cdr3_nt: TGTGCCAGCAGCGCCGGGACTCTGAATTACGAGCAGTACTTC; cdr3_aa: CASSAGTLNYEQYF
cdr3_length: 14; j_call: TRBJ2-1; d_call: TRBD2; v_call: TRBV6-6; clone_size: once; cdr3_nt: TGTGCCAGCAGCGACTTTAGCGGGAGGGGAATCAGGTTCTTC; cdr3_aa: CASSDFSGRGIRFF
cdr3_length: 20; j_call: TRBJ2-7; d_call: TRBD2; v_call: TRBV18; clone_size: NA; cdr3_nt: TGTGCCAGCTCACCACGAGGTGGGACTAGCGGGGGGGAGAGCTCCTACGAGCAGTACTTC; cdr3_aa: CASSPRGGTSGGESSYEQYF
cdr3_length: 18; j_call: TRBJ2-1; d_call: TRBD2; v_call: TRBV5-6; clone_size: NA; cdr3_nt: TGTGCCAGCAGCTTGGATCGGCGGGCTAGCGGGAGGAGGGTTGAGCAGTTCTTC; cdr3_aa: CASSLDRRASGRRVEQFF
cdr3_length: 17; j_call: TRBJ1-4; d_call: NA; v_call: TRBV6-1; clone_size: NA; cdr3_nt: TGTGCCAGCAGTGAACATCTAGACCTTGCAACTAATGAAAAACTGTTTTTT; cdr3_aa: CASSEHLDLATNEKLFF
cdr3_length: 13; j_call: TRBJ2-5; d_call: NA; v_call: TRBV5-1; clone_size: NA; cdr3_nt: TGCGCCAGCAGCCTTCCAGAAGAGGGGACCCAGTACTTC; cdr3_aa: CASSLPEEGTQYF
cdr3_length: 15; j_call: TRBJ2-7; d_call: NA; v_call: TRBV27; clone_size: few; cdr3_nt: TGTGCCAGCACGTCGTGGTCGGGGAGCTCCTACGAGCAGTACTTC; cdr3_aa: CASTSWSGSSYEQYF
cdr3_length: 14; j_call: TRBJ2-7; d_call: NA; v_call: TRBV4-1; clone_size: NA; cdr3_nt: TGCGCCAGCAGCCAAGGCAGGGAACCCTACGAGCAGTACTTC; cdr3_aa: CASSQGREPYEQYF
cdr3_length: 19; j_call: TRBJ2-5; d_call: TRBD1; v_call: TRBV27; clone_size: NA; cdr3_nt: TGTGCCAGCAGTTTATCGATGACAGGGAGCGTGGGGTTAAGAGAGACCCAGTACTTC; cdr3_aa: CASSLSMTGSVGLRETQYF
cdr3_length: 14; j_call: TRBJ1-2; d_call: TRBD1; v_call: TRBV29-1; clone_size: once; cdr3_nt: TGCAGCGTCGAAGGGACAGGAACTAACTATGGCTACACCTTC; cdr3_aa: CSVEGTGTNYGYTF
cdr3_length: 14; j_call: TRBJ1-1; d_call: TRBD1; v_call: TRBV4-2; clone_size: NA; cdr3_nt: TGTGCCAGCAGCCACGGACAGGGGAACACTGAAGCTTTCTTT; cdr3_aa: CASSHGQGNTEAFF
cdr3_length: 15; j_call: TRBJ2-7; d_call: TRBD1; v_call: TRBV9; clone_size: NA; cdr3_nt: TGTGCCAGCAGCGTAGAGGGGACAGGAGCCTACGAGCAGTACTTC; cdr3_aa: CASSVEGTGAYEQYF
cdr3_length: 13; j_call: TRBJ1-4; d_call: NA; v_call: TRBV5-4; clone_size: few; cdr3_nt: TGTGCCAGCAGCGCCCCGGAGGAAGAAAAACTGTTTTTT; cdr3_aa: CASSAPEEEKLFF
cdr3_length: 18; j_call: TRBJ2-7; d_call: NA; v_call: TRBV27; clone_size: few; cdr3_nt: TGTGCCAGCAGTTCTATACTCCGCGGGGGCCGTAAAGGGTACGAGCAGTACTTC; cdr3_aa: CASSSILRGGRKGYEQYF
cdr3_length: 14; j_call: TRBJ1-1; d_call: NA; v_call: TRBV5-1; clone_size: NA; cdr3_nt: TGCGCCAGCAATTCAGAACGGGGGAACACTGAAGCTTTCTTT; cdr3_aa: CASNSERGNTEAFF
cdr3_length: 16; j_call: TRBJ2-1; d_call: TRBD2; v_call: TRBV7-3; clone_size: NA; cdr3_nt: TGTGCCAGCAGCTTAAACCCTGGGACTAGTAACAATGAGCAGTTCTTC; cdr3_aa: CASSLNPGTSNNEQFF
cdr3_length: 15; j_call: TRBJ2-5; d_call: NA; v_call: TRBV7-9; clone_size: NA; cdr3_nt: TGTGCCAGCAGCCCACCGGGACATTCCCTAGAGACCCAGTACTTC; cdr3_aa: CASSPPGHSLETQYF
cdr3_length: 12; j_call: TRBJ2-7; d_call: NA; v_call: TRBV29-1; clone_size: NA; cdr3_nt: TGCAGCGTTGAATCGACAGTCTACGAGCAGTACTTC; cdr3_aa: CSVESTVYEQYF